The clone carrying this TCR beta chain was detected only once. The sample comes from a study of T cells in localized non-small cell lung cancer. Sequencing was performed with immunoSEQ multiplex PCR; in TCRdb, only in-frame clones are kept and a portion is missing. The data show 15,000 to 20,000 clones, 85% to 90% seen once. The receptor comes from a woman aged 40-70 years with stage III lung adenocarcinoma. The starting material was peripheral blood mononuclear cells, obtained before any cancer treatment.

The CDR3 loop is CASSSTGNTEAFF. The CDR3 nucleotides are TGCGCCAGCAGCTCCACAGGGAACACTGAAGCTTTCTTT. The rearrangement links TRBV5-1 to TRBJ1-1; TRBD1 might be the D (5 bases). The V end lost 3 bases, the J end lost 1 base, and 7 bases lay between the germline ends. Germline V gene sequence: CDR1 SGHRS, CDR2 YFSETQ. The CDR3 is 13 residues long.